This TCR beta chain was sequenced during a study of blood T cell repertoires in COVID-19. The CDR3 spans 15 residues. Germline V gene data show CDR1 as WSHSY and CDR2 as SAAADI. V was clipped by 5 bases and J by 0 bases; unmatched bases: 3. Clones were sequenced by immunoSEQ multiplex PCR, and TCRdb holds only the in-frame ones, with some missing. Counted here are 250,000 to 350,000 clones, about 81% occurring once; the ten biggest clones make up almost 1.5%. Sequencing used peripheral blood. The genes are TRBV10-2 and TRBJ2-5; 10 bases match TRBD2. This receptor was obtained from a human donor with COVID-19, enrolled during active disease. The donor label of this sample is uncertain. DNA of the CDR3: TGCGCCAGCAGTTCGACTAGCGGGTACCAAGAGACCCAGTACTTC. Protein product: CASSSTSGYQETQYF.